The sequence of this T cell receptor beta chain was determined in a study of blood T cell repertoires in COVID-19 (dated by TCRdb to the early 2020s). Broadly, across the study: Samples from collaborators originated in the United States, Italy and Spain and spanned both the acute and convalescent phases of COVID-19. The repertoires were released in a freely available public database meant as a resource for research on the immune response to SARS-CoV-2. Samples came from the ongoing ImmuneRACE study (first 160 participants) plus 1,254 subjects from 6 global collaborators. Subjects who had been exposed to COVID-19, were actively infected with it, or had recovered from it provided the deeply sampled blood TCRbeta repertoires that made up the dataset. The prospective study material was composed of cDNA or gDNA derived from T cells, B-cell-depleted T cells, or PBMCs. A de-identified subject ID, COVID-19 status, age in years and sex were almost always included in the sample metadata. HLA class I and class II types, where available, came from metadata supplied by the sample provider rather than from assay-based typing.

The CDR3 measures 16 amino acids from cysteine to phenylalanine. Only the CDR3 DNA is retained, 48 bases long and in frame from the first base. Deletion took 4 bases off V and 1 base off J, with a span of 17 bases between the germline ends. The germline V gene provides CDR1 SGHRS and CDR2 YFSETQ. The immunoSEQ Assay, a bias-controlled multiplex PCR, was used to amplify TCRbeta CDR3 regions from genomic DNA. The paper's processing steps were these. The number of nucleated cells in each sample was estimated from the amplification of reference gene primers within the assay. Sequence reads were collapsed and filtered to measure the absolute abundance of every unique TCRbeta CDR3 rearrangement. For each sample, productive Simpson clonality was calculated by taking the square root of Simpson's diversity index across productive rearrangements. Entries here come from immuneACCESS through TCRdb and include only in-frame sequences with V and J called. Some clones fail to appear in such tables; in the studies checked, an unresolved V gene covers under half of the shortfall, and the cause of the remainder is unknown. Clone size and V and J calls were adopted from that table, with D and trimming inferred from the DNA. Present in this sample are about 200,000 clones, 89% of which were seen just once. The ten largest clones represent about 5% of the sample.

Collaborating institutions collected whole blood in K2EDTA tubes following their own protocols. For TCRbeta analysis, collaborators shipped samples in one of three forms: frozen whole blood, isolated PBMCs, or DNA extracted from either of those sample types. Comment on this clone: Its target antigen remains unknown. No quality values exist for individual bases; no much larger clone is one base distant.

General conclusions and limits of the study: The quantity of clinical and demographic metadata differed by source and by participant and was supplied without curation.

In this chain, TRBV5-1 is recombined with TRBJ1-2, with TRBD1 tentatively as D gene (6 bases match). The material sequenced was peripheral blood. The source is a middle-aged woman with acute or convalescent COVID-19. For the CDR3, the sequence is CASSIGTRMSNYGYTF. The DNA sequence reads TGCGCCAGCAGCATCGGGACAAGAATGAGTAACTATGGCTACACCTTC.